Reported below is one T cell receptor beta chain. What it recognizes is unknown. Germline-derived CDR1 and CDR2 are SGHKS and YYEKEE (reference sequence). This CDR3 spans 18 amino acids. Trimming removed 0 bases from V and 7 bases from J; junction bases left unmatched: 14. These data originate in a study of OX40 agonist ivuxolimab in advanced cancers. For the study at large: People in dose escalation had one of these cancers: hepatocellular carcinoma, melanoma, renal cell or head and neck cancer. Study-level points and caveats: Partly responding patients at 0.1-3.0 mg/kg showed some of the smallest clonal expansion. Certain nonresponding patients likewise had low normalized T-cell clonal expansion.

The method was immunoSEQ multiplex PCR; TCRdb's version includes in-frame clones alone and lacks a portion of them. This table has about 84,000 clones, approximately 95% appearing once. Sequencing was performed on CD4+ or CD8+ T cells sorted from blood, taken in a trial of the OX40 agonist ivuxolimab. The receptor's source is an adult with an advanced solid tumor such as melanoma, head and neck, liver or kidney cancer. This sequence joins TRBV5-5 and TRBJ2-4; TRBD1 agrees at 9 bases. CDR3 in amino acids: CASSLADKGTGLWNIQYF. DNA for the CDR3: TGTGCCAGCAGCTTGGCTGATAAGGGGACAGGGCTCTGGAACATTCAGTACTTC.